The T cell receptor beta chain described here comes from a study of T cell clonotyping in hematopoietic cell transplantation. To note about this clone: The antigen is unknown.

Study observations and caveats: Recipient TCR diversity dropped after transplant; expanded clonotypes rose from day 30 to 180.

Here immunoSEQ multiplex PCR was the method, and the copy in TCRdb shows in-frame clones only, minus some. The sample carries approximately 8,400 clones, roughly 66% recorded once. Per the germline V gene, CDR1 is SGHKS and CDR2 is YYEKEE (reference sequence). The V and J ends lost 4 bases and 5 bases, in that order; junction bases with no gene match: 16. The CDR3 has 18 amino acids. The rearrangement links TRBV5-5 to TRBJ2-5; TRBD2 aligns across 11 bases. The sequence derives from a male patient in his sixties who had an allogeneic stem cell transplant from an unrelated donor, so the T cells may come from the graft donor. Some clones in this sample may be carry-over from other donors' samples. The sequencing here drew on peripheral blood mononuclear cells, taken 100 days after allogeneic stem cell transplant. The CDR3 nucleotides are TGTGCCAGCAGCAGCCCGGGGACTAGCGGAGAGGTGGGCGAGACCCAGTACTTC. It encodes CASSSPGTSGEVGETQYF. The whole variable domain, filled in from reference TRBV5-5 and TRBJ2-5, reads DAGVTQSPTHLIKTRGQQVTLRCSPISGHKSVSWYQQVLGQGPQFIFQYYEKEERGRGNFPDRFSARQFPNYSSELNVNALLLGDSALYLCASSSPGTSGEVGETQYFGPGTRLLVL.